The clone carrying this T cell receptor (beta chain) turned up a few times. The antigen is undetermined. The CDR3 has 13 residues. The germline CDR1 and CDR2 sequences are GTSNPN and SVGIG (reference sequence). V was pared by 3 bases and J by 7 bases, with 15 bases between. TCRdb's table, derived via immunoSEQ multiplex PCR, lists solely in-frame clones and lacks some. The data show 120,000 or so clones, with 80% to 90% seen just once and about 6% held by the top ten. The sample comes from a study of T cell responses to AZD1222 COVID-19 vaccine. General observations from the study: Repertoire sampling was restricted to post-peak T cell response timepoints. Spike-specific TCR depth and breadth grew after two AZD1222 doses. Spike as a whole was targeted by vaccine-associated CD4 TCRs, dominant at 160-218 and 743-854. It should be noted that donors were predominantly white British and more often female, and clonal diversity was possibly underestimated.

The receptor was isolated from an adult in good health. This sequence joins TRBV30 and TRBJ1-2; maybe TRBD1 (5 bases). This sample comprised peripheral blood, obtained on day 0 of AZD1222 vaccination. CDR3 sequence: CAWRGLGPSGYTF. The CDR3 DNA reads TGTGCCTGGAGGGGGCTGGGGCCGAGTGGCTACACCTTC.